Each of the 8 T cell receptor beta chains below was sequenced from the same sample in a study of CD8 T cells in ankylosing spondylitis. Whole-study results and caveats: A TCR beta motif of several highly homologous variants seemed to mark ankylosing spondylitis blood.

TCRdb itself ran the 5' RACE reads through MiXCR, one entry per CDR3 protein. Of about 400,000 distinct CDR3 sequences in the sample, approximately 20% were seen once. No antigens are known for them. The source material was blood, either unsorted or a sorted T cell fraction (not recorded which). These receptor sequences come from a male donor with ankylosing spondylitis.

The chain has TRBV29-1 and TRBJ1-1, with TRBD1 as a possible D gene (6 bases). Trimming removed 2 bases from V and 0 bases from J, with 13 bases in between. The CDR3 spans 15 residues. The germline gives CDR1 SQVTM, CDR2 ANQGSEA. CDR3 DNA: TGCAGCGTTGAACGCGGGGGCACAATGAACACTGAAGCTTTCTTT. Encoded protein: CSVERGGTMNTEAFF. Supplemented by reference TRBV29-1 and TRBJ1-1, the full variable domain reads SAVISQKPSRDICQRGTSLTIQCQVDSQVTMMFWYRQQPGQSLTLIATANQGSEATYESGFVIDKFPISRPNLTFSTLTVSNMSPEDSSIYLCSVERGGTMNTEAFFGQGTRLTVV.

The rearrangement uses TRBV28 and TRBJ2-6, with D unclear. The CDR3 has 16 residues. Germline CDR1 reads MDHEN; CDR2 reads SYDVKM. V lost 4 bases to trimming and J lost 0 bases, with 10 bases between them. Here the CDR3 reads CASSSPRSSGANVLTF. The CDR3 nucleotides read TGTGCCAGCAGTTCCCCCAGGAGCTCTGGGGCCAACGTCCTGACTTTC. The whole variable domain, filled in from reference TRBV28 and TRBJ2-6, reads DVKVTQSSRYLVKRTGEKVFLECVQDMDHENMFWYRQDPGLGLRLIYFSYDVKMKEKGDIPEGYSVSREKKERFSLILESASTNQTSMYLCASSSPRSSGANVLTFGAGSRLTVL.

The rearrangement uses TRBV2 and TRBJ2-2; the match to TRBD1 covers 8 bases. J lost 4 bases, V lost 4 bases, and 2 bases had no gene match. Germline V lookup: CDR1 SNHLY, CDR2 FYNNEI. The CDR3 contains 14 residues. This chain's CDR3 is CASSVRGRTGELFF. CDR3 nucleotides: TGTGCCAGCAGTGTCAGGGGGCGCACCGGGGAGCTGTTTTTT.

This clonotype has a handful of counts. The rearrangement links TRBV6-5 to TRBJ2-7, with D possibly being TRBD2 (6 bases). The CDR3 sequence is 12 residues long. Germline CDR1 is MNHEY and CDR2 is SVGAGI. Trimming removed 6 bases at V and 7 bases at J, with 13 bases between. The CDR3 nucleotides read TGTGCCAGCAGCCACATGGGGGGTGAGCAGTACTTC. Amino acid sequence: CASSHMGGEQYF.

This clonotype was observed a few times. The chain uses TRBV5-1 and TRBJ2-5; tentative D call: TRBD2 (6 bases). This CDR3 comprises 17 residues. CDR1 and CDR2 (germline): SGHRS, YFSETQ. The V end was cut by 0 bases, the J end by 5 bases, with 20 bases between. The CDR3 nucleotides are TGCGCCAGCAGCTTGGCCGGGGGTAGCGGAGAGGGGGAGACCCAGTACTTC. The encoded protein is CASSLAGGSGEGETQYF.

This chain links TRBV29-1 with TRBJ2-1, with 9 bases identical to TRBD2. This CDR3 is built from 16 residues. Germline CDR1 is SQVTM and CDR2 is ANQGSEA. J was trimmed by 3 bases and V by 7 bases; bases with no gene match: 13. In DNA form, the CDR3 reads TGCAGCGCCCTAGGGGCTAGCGGGGATATCTACAATGAGCAGTTCTTC. Its translation: CSALGASGDIYNEQFF.

The rearrangement links TRBV9 to TRBJ2-1; a possible D gene is TRBD2 (5 bases). V lost 3 bases, J lost 0 bases, and 10 bases lay in between. CDR3 length: 15 residues. Looked up from germline, CDR1 is SGDLS and CDR2 is YYNGEE. DNA of the CDR3: TGTGCCAGCAGCGGAGGGTGGAGCTCCTACAATGAGCAGTTCTTC. Protein: CASSGGWSSYNEQFF. The whole variable domain, filled in from reference TRBV9 and TRBJ2-1, reads DSGVTQTPKHLITATGQRVTLRCSPRSGDLSVYWYQQSLDQGLQFLIQYYNGEERAKGNILERFSAQQFPDLHSELNLSSLELGDSALYFCASSGGWSSYNEQFFGPGTRLTVL.

The chain employs TRBV4-2 and TRBJ2-2, with D perhaps TRBD2 (6 bases). The CDR3 spans 16 residues. Trimming stripped 0 bases from V and 3 bases from J, with 11 bases between. The germline CDR1 and CDR2 sequences are LGHNA and YNFKEQ. CDR3 residues: CASSQDSWRDTGELFF. The CDR3 DNA reads TGTGCCAGCAGCCAAGATTCTTGGAGGGACACCGGGGAGCTGTTTTTT.